These 5 T cell receptor beta chains came from one sample sequenced in a study of Ad26.COV2.S vaccination and SARS-CoV-2 variants. The treatment here: some 20 received Ad26.COV2.S at low or high dose, single or two shots; 5 received placebo; per-sample allocation not given. Day 63 following the first vaccine or placebo injection was when the samples were taken. Some clones are missing from TCRdb's copy, which holds only in-frame ones; the method was immunoSEQ multiplex PCR. The sample contains around 250,000 clones, roughly 86% of which appear only once. Source: peripheral blood, taken in a trial of Ad26.COV2.S vaccine versus placebo. These receptors originate from a person between 18 and 60 years old who received the Ad26.COV2.S COVID-19 vaccine or a placebo.

The J gene is TRBJ1-5, the V gene TRBV7-8; D gene uncertain. CDR1 and CDR2 from the germline V gene are SGHVS and FQNEAQ. The CDR3 length is 15 residues. Trimming removed 0 bases at V and 0 bases at J, with 6 bases between. The CDR3 DNA sequence: TGTGCCAGCAGCTTAGCAGCGGATAGCAATCAGCCCCAGCATTTT. Protein sequence: CASSLAADSNQPQHF.

V is TRBV10-3 and J is TRBJ2-7; 10 bases align to TRBD2. The CDR3 has 13 residues. The ends lost 8 bases at V and 2 bases at J; junction bases unmatched: 3. The germline V gene encodes CDR1 ENHRY and CDR2 SYGVKD. As DNA, the CDR3 is TGTGCCATCGGTCTAGCGGGAGCCTACGAGCAGTACTTC. Translating gives CAIGLAGAYEQYF.

J is TRBJ2-1 and V is TRBV5-6, with 8 bases lining up with TRBD1. This CDR3 comprises 15 residues. Trimming at V came to 4 bases and at J to 2 bases, leaving 5 bases not matched to a gene. CDR1 and CDR2 (germline): SGHDT, YYEEEE. The CDR3 DNA is TGTGCCAGCAGCCGACGGACAGGGACCTACAATGAGCAGTTCTTC. Its translation is CASSRRTGTYNEQFF. Supplemented by reference TRBV5-6 and TRBJ2-1, the full variable domain reads DAGVTQSPTHLIKTRGQQVTLRCSPKSGHDTVSWYQQALGQGPQFIFQYYEEEERQRGNFPDRFSGHQFPNYSSELNVNALLLGDSALYLCASSRRTGTYNEQFFGPGTRLTVL.

The V and J genes are TRBV30 and TRBJ1-6; D is ambiguous. The V gene's germline CDR1 is GTSNPN and CDR2 SVGIG (reference sequence). The CDR3 covers 12 residues. V was pared by 0 bases and J by 16 bases, with 13 bases between. The CDR3 sequence is CAWSVRAALLHF. CDR3 nucleotides: TGTGCCTGGAGTGTAAGGGCAGCTTTGCTCCACTTT.

CDR3 loop: CASSTSGTPDTEAFF. In DNA form, the CDR3 reads TGCGCCAGCAGCACCAGCGGGACACCCGACACTGAAGCTTTCTTT. The gene calls are TRBV5-1 and TRBJ1-1; D is possibly TRBD1 (6 bases). Germline CDR1 and CDR2: SGHRS and YFSETQ. This CDR3 comprises 15 residues. Trimming left V 4 bases short and J 3 bases short, with 16 bases between.